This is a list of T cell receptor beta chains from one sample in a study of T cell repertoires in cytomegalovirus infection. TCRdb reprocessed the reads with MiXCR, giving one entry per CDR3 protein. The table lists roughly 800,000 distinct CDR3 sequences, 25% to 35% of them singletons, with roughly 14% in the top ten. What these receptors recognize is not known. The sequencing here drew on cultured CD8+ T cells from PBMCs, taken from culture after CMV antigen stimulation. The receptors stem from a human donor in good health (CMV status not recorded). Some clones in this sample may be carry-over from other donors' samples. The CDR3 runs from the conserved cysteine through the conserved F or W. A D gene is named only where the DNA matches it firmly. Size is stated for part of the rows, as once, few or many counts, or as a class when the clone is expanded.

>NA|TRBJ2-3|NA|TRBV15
CATSSRLVRSTDTQYF
TGTGCCACCAGCAGCAGACTAGTCAGGAGCACAGATACGCAGTATTTT
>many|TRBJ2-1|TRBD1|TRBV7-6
CASSSGTGNYEQFF
TGTGCCAGCAGCTCCGGGACAGGGAACTATGAGCAGTTCTTC
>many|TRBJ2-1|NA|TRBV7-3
CASSLTRTSNNEQFF
TGTGCCAGCAGCTTAACCAGGACAAGTAACAATGAGCAGTTCTTC
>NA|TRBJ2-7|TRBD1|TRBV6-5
CASASTGSPYEQYF
TGTGCCAGCGCTTCGACAGGGAGTCCCTACGAGCAGTACTTC
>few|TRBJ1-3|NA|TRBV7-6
CASSPRFEEITIYF
TGTGCCAGCAGCCCCAGGTTCGAAGAAATCACCATATATTTT
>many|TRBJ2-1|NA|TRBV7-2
CASSLGPDLSSYNEQFF
TGTGCCAGCAGCTTAGGTCCAGACTTGAGCTCCTACAATGAGCAGTTCTTC
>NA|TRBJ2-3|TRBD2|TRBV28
CASNSVRTSPSTDTQYF
TGTGCCAGCAATTCAGTCCGGACTAGCCCAAGCACAGATACGCAGTATTTT
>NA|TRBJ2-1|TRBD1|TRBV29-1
CSVHPGQGGHEQFF
TGCAGCGTCCATCCGGGACAGGGGGGACATGAGCAGTTCTTC
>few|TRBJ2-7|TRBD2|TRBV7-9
CASSFRLAGGKYF
TGTGCCAGCAGCTTCAGACTAGCGGGGGGCAAGTACTTC
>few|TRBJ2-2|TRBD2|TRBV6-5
CASSYAGGDWYTGELFF
TGTGCCAGCAGTTACGCGGGGGGTGATTGGTACACCGGGGAGCTGTTTTTT
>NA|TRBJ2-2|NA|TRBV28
CATANRAANTGELFF
TGTGCCACCGCGAATAGGGCCGCGAACACCGGGGAGCTGTTTTTT
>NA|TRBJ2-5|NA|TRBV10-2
CASSNYPDEYQETQYF
TGCGCCAGCAGTAATTACCCGGATGAGTACCAAGAGACCCAGTACTTC
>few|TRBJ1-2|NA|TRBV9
CASSAGVIGLDTNYGYTF
TGTGCCAGCAGCGCCGGGGTTATCGGATTGGATACTAACTATGGCTACACCTTC
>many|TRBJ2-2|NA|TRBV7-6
CASSLARSALAGELFF
TGTGCCAGCAGCTTAGCGCGGAGCGCCCTGGCCGGGGAGCTGTTTTTT
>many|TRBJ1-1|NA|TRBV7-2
CASSLAYRASEAFF
TGTGCCAGCAGCTTAGCCTACAGGGCTAGTGAAGCTTTCTTT
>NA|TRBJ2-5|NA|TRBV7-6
CASNLRGRETQYF
TGTGCCAGCAACCTGCGGGGGCGAGAGACCCAGTACTTC
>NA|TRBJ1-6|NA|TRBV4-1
CASSLLTGRGDSPLHF
TGCGCCAGCAGCCTGCTGACAGGACGAGGAGATTCACCCCTCCACTTT
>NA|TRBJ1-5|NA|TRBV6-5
CASSFGWPNKPQHF
TGTGCCAGCAGTTTCGGGTGGCCCAATAAGCCCCAGCATTTT
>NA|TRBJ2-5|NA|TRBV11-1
CASSSPGPGSQETQYF
TGTGCCAGCAGCTCCCCGGGTCCCGGTTCCCAAGAGACCCAGTACTTC
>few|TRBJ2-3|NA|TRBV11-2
CASSLVGRGRMADTQYF
TGTGCCAGCAGCTTAGTGGGCCGGGGGCGCATGGCAGATACGCAGTATTTT
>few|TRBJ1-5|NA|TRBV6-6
CASSYRGFGGQPQHF
TGTGCCAGCAGTTACAGGGGGTTCGGGGGTCAGCCCCAGCATTTT
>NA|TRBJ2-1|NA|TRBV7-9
CASRRPDEQFF
TGTGCCAGCAGACGACCGGATGAGCAGTTCTTC
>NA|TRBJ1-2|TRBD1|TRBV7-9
CASSGPGTVDGYTF
TGTGCCAGCAGCGGGCCAGGGACAGTTGACGGCTACACCTTC
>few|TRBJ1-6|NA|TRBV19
CASSIAPGRRNSPLHF
TGTGCCAGTAGTATCGCGCCGGGACGTCGAAATTCACCCCTCCACTTT
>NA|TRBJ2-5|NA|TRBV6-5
CASSPTSIETQYF
TGTGCCAGCAGTCCGACTAGTATCGAGACCCAGTACTTC
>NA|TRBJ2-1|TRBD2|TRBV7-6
CASPSGGGDNEQFF
TGTGCCAGCCCTAGCGGGGGGGGAGACAATGAGCAGTTCTTC
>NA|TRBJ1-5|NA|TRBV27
CASRPDSNSNQPQHF
TGTGCCAGCAGACCGGACAGCAATAGCAATCAGCCCCAGCATTTT
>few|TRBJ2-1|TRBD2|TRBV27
CASSFSSGDLLNEQFF
TGTGCCAGCAGTTTCTCGAGCGGGGACCTCCTTAATGAGCAGTTCTTC
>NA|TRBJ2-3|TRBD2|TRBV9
CASSVGAGGSDTQYF
TGTGCCAGCAGCGTAGGAGCGGGGGGTTCAGATACGCAGTATTTT
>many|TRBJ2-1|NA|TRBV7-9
CASSLARLAYNEQFF
TGTGCCAGCAGCTTAGCGCGCCTTGCATACAATGAGCAGTTCTTC
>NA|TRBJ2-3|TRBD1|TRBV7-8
CASSLTWGPGRGRDTQYF
TGTGCCAGCAGCCTCACATGGGGTCCGGGCAGGGGGCGAGATACGCAGTATTTT
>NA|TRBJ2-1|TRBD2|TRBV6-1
CASYLLRLAGGLPNLNNEQFF
TGTGCCAGCTACCTACTCCGACTAGCGGGGGGATTACCGAACCTTAACAATGAGCAGTTCTTC
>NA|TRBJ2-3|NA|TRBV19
CASSIWGADTQYF
TGTGCCAGTAGTATATGGGGGGCAGATACGCAGTATTTT
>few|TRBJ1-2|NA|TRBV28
CASSRILEPNYGYTF
TGTGCCAGCAGCCGTATCCTAGAACCGAACTATGGCTACACCTTC
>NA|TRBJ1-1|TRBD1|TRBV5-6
CASSWGTVEAFF
TGTGCCAGCAGCTGGGGGACAGTAGAAGCTTTCTTT
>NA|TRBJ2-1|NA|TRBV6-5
CASSYSMGMIEQFF
TGTGCCAGCAGTTACTCTATGGGGATGATAGAGCAGTTCTTC
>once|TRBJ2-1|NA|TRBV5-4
CASSLSRERVNEQFF
TGTGCCAGCAGCTTGAGCAGGGAGAGGGTCAATGAGCAGTTCTTC
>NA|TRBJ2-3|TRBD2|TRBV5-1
CASSFGAGGTDTQYF
TGCGCCAGCAGCTTTGGTGCGGGGGGCACAGATACGCAGTATTTT
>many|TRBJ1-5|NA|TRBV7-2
CASSLWGGRVYSNQPQHF
TGTGCCAGCAGCCTCTGGGGGGGGCGGGTATATAGCAATCAGCCCCAGCATTTT
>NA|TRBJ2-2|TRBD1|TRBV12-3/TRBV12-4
CASTLTGVYTGELFF
TGTGCCAGCACTTTGACAGGGGTATACACCGGGGAGCTGTTTTTT
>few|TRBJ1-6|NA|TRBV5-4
CASSRRGEIRGRDSPLHF
TGTGCCAGCAGCCGGAGGGGTGAAATCAGGGGTAGGGATTCACCCCTCCACTTT
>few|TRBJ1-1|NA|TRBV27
CASSLNSKNTEAFF
TGTGCCAGCAGTTTAAATAGCAAGAACACTGAAGCTTTCTTT
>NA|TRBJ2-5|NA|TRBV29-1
CSVEESDTGVLETQYF
TGCAGCGTTGAAGAAAGCGACACGGGTGTTTTAGAGACCCAGTACTTC
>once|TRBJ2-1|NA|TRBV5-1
CASSLDGYSYYNEQFF
TGCGCCAGCAGCTTGGATGGGTACAGTTATTACAATGAGCAGTTCTTC
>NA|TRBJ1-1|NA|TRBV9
CASSPRAGAFF
TGTGCCAGCAGCCCCCGGGCAGGAGCTTTCTTT
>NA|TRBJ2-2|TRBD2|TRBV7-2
CASSSRSRGGPRGIAGELFF
TGTGCCAGCAGCTCCCGTTCGCGGGGGGGGCCCCGGGGAATCGCCGGGGAGCTGTTTTTT
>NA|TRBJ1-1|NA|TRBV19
CASSIGTQVLGAFF
TGTGCCAGTAGTATCGGGACCCAGGTTCTCGGAGCTTTCTTT
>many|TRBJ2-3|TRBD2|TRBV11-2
CASSLERGGLTDTQYF
TGTGCCAGCAGCTTAGAACGCGGGGGACTCACAGATACGCAGTATTTT
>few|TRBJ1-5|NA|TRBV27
CASSLYGAGQPQHF
TGTGCCAGCAGTTTATACGGGGCAGGGCAGCCCCAGCATTTT
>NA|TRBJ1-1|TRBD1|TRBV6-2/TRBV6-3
CASSYPDRSMNTEAFF
TGTGCCAGCAGTTACCCGGACAGGTCCATGAACACTGAAGCTTTCTTT
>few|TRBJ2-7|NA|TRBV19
CASSIGFAKTYEQYF
TGTGCCAGTAGTATAGGTTTTGCGAAGACCTACGAGCAGTACTTC
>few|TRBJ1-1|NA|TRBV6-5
CASSYGSNTEAFF
TGTGCCAGCAGCTACGGCTCGAACACTGAAGCTTTCTTT
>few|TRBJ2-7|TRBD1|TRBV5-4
CASSLALTGNVYEQYF
TGTGCCAGCAGCTTGGCCTTGACAGGGAACGTCTACGAGCAGTACTTC
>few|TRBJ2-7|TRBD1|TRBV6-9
CASSSRQGEQYF
TGTGCCAGCAGTTCGAGACAGGGCGAGCAGTACTTC
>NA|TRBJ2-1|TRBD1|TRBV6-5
CASSYRDRGLGLGNEQFF
TGTGCCAGCAGTTACCGGGACAGGGGGCTGGGATTGGGAAATGAGCAGTTCTTC
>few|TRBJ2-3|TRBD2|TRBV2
CASSEWAGGTSDTQYF
TGTGCCAGCAGTGAATGGGCGGGGGGTACATCAGATACGCAGTATTTT
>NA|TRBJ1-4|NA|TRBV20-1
CSAILLGTNEKLFF
TGCAGTGCTATTTTGCTAGGAACTAATGAAAAACTGTTTTTT